This T cell receptor (beta chain) was identified in a study of blood T cell repertoires in COVID-19. Study-level background: Sources were T cells, B-cell-depleted T cells, or PBMCs; the material itself was cDNA or gDNA.

In the authors' workflow: Amplification with reference gene primers provided the estimates of nucleated cell counts. Only in-frame clones appear in the TCRdb table, and some are missing; sequencing was by immunoSEQ multiplex PCR. The DNA gave D and trimming, while V, J and clone size come from that table. The sample carries 350,000 to 450,000 clones, around 91% recorded once. The CDR3 consists of 13 residues. CDR1 is MNHEY and CDR2 is SMNVEV in the germline V gene (reference sequence). With 5 bases removed from V and 0 bases from J, the gap between germline ends came to 7 bases. The TCR was taken from a man in his thirties or forties who had recovered from COVID-19. The sample taken for sequencing was PBMCs or T cells enriched from blood (not recorded which). The rearrangement joins TRBV27 to TRBJ1-2; D might be TRBD1 (5 bases). The CDR3 DNA reads TGTGCCAGCAGTGTGGGGCCTAACTATGGCTACACCTTC. Its protein is CASSVGPNYGYTF.